This paragraph covers one TCR beta chain sequence. The antigen is unknown. Each of the sorted populations had a purity greater than 98%. As every portion of the isolated RNA was reverse transcribed, the sequencing read expressed TCRB transcripts. Assay used: immunoSEQ multiplex PCR; TCRdb lists only in-frame clones, some missing. The table records hundreds of thousands of clones, about 15% of them present only once. These data come from a study of beta chain features in type 1 diabetes. Whole-study findings and limits: When Type 1 diabetes patients were examined, their TCRB CDR3s proved moderately but significantly shorter in all four CD4+ subsets.

The V and J ends lost 8 bases and 8 bases respectively, with 15 bases between them. This CDR3 is built from 13 residues. Per the germline V gene, CDR1 is MDHEN and CDR2 is SYDVKM. This chain connects TRBV28 to TRBJ2-2; a possible D gene is TRBD2 (7 bases). The specimen sequenced was naive CD4+ T cells from blood. This clonotype originated in a man between 18 and 35 years old with type 1 diabetes. CDR3 sequence reads: CASHGGAPGELFF. CDR3 DNA: TGTGCCAGCCATGGGGGGGCACCTGGGGAGCTGTTTTTT. The whole variable domain, remainder taken from reference TRBV28 and TRBJ2-2, is DVKVTQSSRYLVKRTGEKVFLECVQDMDHENMFWYRQDPGLGLRLIYFSYDVKMKEKGDIPEGYSVSREKKERFSLILESASTNQTSMYLCASHGGAPGELFFGEGSRLTVL.